A single sample gave rise to the 23 T cell receptor beta chains below, sequenced in a study of blood T cell repertoires in COVID-19. TCRdb's copy holds only in-frame clones and misses some; the assay was immunoSEQ multiplex PCR. The data show over 120,000 clones, roughly 80% seen once. Material for sequencing was peripheral blood. Source of these receptors: a woman between 65 and 79 years old with COVID-19, enrolled during active disease.

The J gene is TRBJ2-5, the V gene TRBV5-1, with 8 bases that match TRBD1. Germline V lookup: CDR1 SGHRS, CDR2 YFSETQ. With 4 bases clipped from V and 5 bases from J, the junction kept 7 bases outside the gene matches. CDR3 length equals 14 residues. The CDR3 bases are TGCGCCAGCAGCCCTACCAGGGGGCGGGAGACCCAGTACTTC. As protein: CASSPTRGRETQYF.

This clone was observed a single time. The chain joins TRBV15 to TRBJ1-2, with TRBD1 as a possible D gene (6 bases). The CDR3 extends over 14 amino acids. Per germline, CDR1 LNHNV and CDR2 YYDKDF (reference sequence). The V end lost 2 bases, the J end lost 6 bases, and 13 bases lay between the germline ends. CDR3 in DNA: TGTGCCACCAGCAGACAACAGGGTCCCCATGGCTACACCTTC. This gives the protein CATSRQQGPHGYTF. Looking up the rest from reference TRBV15 and TRBJ1-2 gives the full variable domain: DAMVIQNPRYQVTQFGKPVTLSCSQTLNHNVMYWYQQKSSQAPKLLFHYYDKDFNNEADTPDNFQSRRPNTSFCFLDIRSPGLGDTAMYLCATSRQQGPHGYTFGSGTRLTVV.

J is TRBJ1-1 and V is TRBV3-1 (or the pseudogene TRBV3-2); D uncertain. This CDR3 comprises 12 residues. CDR1 and CDR2 (germline): LGHDT, YNNKEL (reference sequence). V was trimmed by 5 bases and J by 2 bases, leaving 6 bases between them. CDR3 nucleotide sequence: TGTGCCAGCAGCTATACTAACACTGAAGCTTTCTTT. Protein product: CASSYTNTEAFF.

This sequence joins TRBV3-1 (or the pseudogene TRBV3-2) and TRBJ1-4; perhaps TRBD1 as D (5 bases). Germline V gene lookup returns CDR1 LGHDT and CDR2 YNNKEL (reference sequence). The CDR3 length is 15 residues. Between the trimmed V and J ends, which lost 4 bases and 8 bases, there was a span of 17 bases. The CDR3 reads CASSLPGRGEEKLFF. The CDR3 DNA is TGTGCCAGCAGCCTCCCGGGGAGGGGTGAAGAAAAACTGTTTTTT.

This clone has a single count. The rearrangement uses TRBV3-1 (or the pseudogene TRBV3-2) and TRBJ1-2; D ambiguous. V gave up 3 bases and J gave up 1 base, with 12 bases separating them. CDR3 length: 15 residues. The germline CDR1 and CDR2 sequences are LGHDT and YNNKEL (reference sequence). This CDR3 is CASSQAGAFNYGYTF. CDR3 in DNA: TGTGCCAGCAGCCAGGCAGGTGCATTTAACTATGGCTACACCTTC.

The chain combines TRBV20-1 with TRBJ2-1; D unresolved. This CDR3 contains 14 residues. V was shortened by 3 bases and J by 1 base, with 10 bases between the two germline ends. The germline CDR1 and CDR2 sequences are DFQATT and SNEGSKA (reference sequence). The CDR3 bases are TGCAGTGCTAGTCAGTCCCTTTCCTACAATGAGCAGTTCTTC. Translation gives CSASQSLSYNEQFF.

V usage is TRBV25-1 and J usage is TRBJ2-7, with TRBD1 matching over 9 bases. The CDR3 spans 15 residues. Looked up from germline, CDR1 is MGHDK and CDR2 is SYGVNS. Germline trimming cut 4 bases from V and 1 base from J; bases unmatched to any gene: 5. CDR3 DNA sequence: TGTGCCAGCAGTGGCGCTGGACAGGGGTCCTACGAGCAGTACTTC. Its protein product is CASSGAGQGSYEQYF.

The chain has TRBV9 and TRBJ2-1, with 8 bases aligning to TRBD1. The CDR3 length is 17 residues. V dropped 1 base and J dropped 8; count of bases not matched to a gene: 14. Germline V gives CDR1 SGDLS, CDR2 YYNGEE. The DNA of the CDR3 is TGTGCCAGCAGCGTATTCCCAAACCGGACAGGGTTCGATGAGCAGTTCTTC. It yields the protein CASSVFPNRTGFDEQFF.

This rearrangement joins TRBV28 to TRBJ2-2; 8 bases map to TRBD2. The V and J ends lost 7 bases and 0 bases, in that order; junction bases with no gene match: 4. This CDR3 contains 15 residues. Germline V gives CDR1 MDHEN, CDR2 SYDVKM. This CDR3 reads CASTSGGANTGELFF. CDR3 coding DNA: TGTGCCAGCACCTCGGGGGGGGCGAACACCGGGGAGCTGTTTTTT.

Here the CDR3 DNA reads TGTGCCAGCGGAGGGGGAGGGTCCTACGAGCAGTACTTC. Translated: CASGGGGSYEQYF. The chain couples TRBV27 to TRBJ2-7, with a possible D match to TRBD2 (7 bases). The CDR3 spans 13 residues. Germline V gene lookup returns CDR1 MNHEY and CDR2 SMNVEV (reference sequence). Trimming removed 8 bases at V and 1 base at J, with 12 bases between.

The chain uses TRBV19 and TRBJ1-1, with 7 bases aligning to TRBD1. The length of the CDR3 is 15 residues. The J segment lost 4 bases and the V segment lost 5 bases, leaving 10 bases of the junction unmatched. Germline CDR1 is LNHDA and CDR2 is SQIVND (reference sequence). The DNA of the CDR3 is TGTGCCAGTAGTCGGTCAGGGGGGTTCACCACTGAAGCTTTCTTT. Protein: CASSRSGGFTTEAFF.

This chain joins TRBV19 and TRBJ2-7; D perhaps matches TRBD2 (6 bases). Per germline, CDR1 LNHDA and CDR2 SQIVND (reference sequence). V lost 5 bases, J lost 2 bases, and 19 bases lay in between. This CDR3 contains 16 residues. The CDR3 DNA reads as TGTGCCAGTAGTGAGCGCGGGGAAAGGGCCCCCTACGAGCAGTACTTC. Its protein product is CASSERGERAPYEQYF.

V and J are TRBV6-1 and TRBJ1-5; TRBD1 matches at 8 bases. The CDR3 extends over 15 amino acids. CDR1 is MNHNS, CDR2 SASEGT, per germline. With V trimmed by 2 bases and J by 5 bases, 5 bases remained unmatched. The CDR3 region has the DNA TGTGCCAGCAGTGAATCTGGACAGGGCCATCAGCCCCAGCATTTT. It yields the protein CASSESGQGHQPQHF.

This clone was counted between two and nine times. The V call is TRBV6-2 or TRBV6-3, the J call TRBJ2-5, with 8 bases matching TRBD1. Germline values: CDR1 MNHEY, CDR2 SVGEGT. The V segment lost 2 bases and the J segment 0 bases; nucleotides outside the gene matches: 2. The CDR3 length is 15 residues. CDR3 coding DNA: TGTGCCAGCAGTTACAGGGACAGGTACCAAGAGACCCAGTACTTC. It codes for CASSYRDRYQETQYF.

As concerns this clone: Other nucleotide sequences in the sample specify the same CDR3. V and J are TRBV29-1 and TRBJ2-7, with 8 bases that match TRBD1. The CDR3 totals 13 residues. J was trimmed by 7 bases and V by 3 bases; bases with no gene match: 8. CDR1 is SQVTM and CDR2 is ANQGSEA in the germline V gene. CDR3 residues: CSVENRGYDEQYF. The CDR3 coding sequence is TGCAGCGTTGAGAACAGGGGGTACGATGAGCAGTACTTC.

The rearrangement uses TRBV28 and TRBJ2-4; D may be TRBD1 (6 bases). V was trimmed by 2 bases and J by 1 base, leaving 6 bases between them. The CDR3 is made up of 14 amino acids. Germline V gene data show CDR1 as MDHEN and CDR2 as SYDVKM. The CDR3 loop reads CASSLGQAKNIQYF. The CDR3 coding sequence is TGTGCCAGCAGTTTAGGACAGGCCAAAAACATTCAGTACTTC.

The genes are TRBV5-1 and TRBJ2-5; tentatively, D is TRBD2 (5 bases). V lost 4 bases and J 4 bases, leaving 14 bases between the germline ends. The germline V gene encodes CDR1 SGHRS and CDR2 YFSETQ. The length of the CDR3 is 14 residues. CDR3 residues: CASSPVVGRETQYF. The CDR3 DNA is TGCGCCAGCAGCCCCGTGGTAGGGAGAGAGACCCAGTACTTC.

V is TRBV10-1 and J is TRBJ2-2; weak D call: TRBD1 (5 bases). This CDR3 comprises 15 residues. V shed 11 bases and J shed 2 bases, with 18 bases lying between them. Looked up from germline, CDR1 is WNHNN and CDR2 is SYGVQD (reference sequence). CDR3 residues: CAFKGVQGNTGELFF. DNA for the CDR3: TGCGCCTTCAAAGGGGTGCAGGGAAACACCGGGGAGCTGTTTTTT.

This chain links TRBV6-2 or TRBV6-3 with TRBJ1-2; a weak D match, TRBD1 (6 bases). Germline loops: CDR1 MNHEY, CDR2 SVGEGT. This CDR3 is 17 amino acids long. Trimming removed 2 bases at V and 5 bases at J, with 21 bases between. CDR3 region: CASSYEQGESAVYGYTF. The DNA of the CDR3 is TGTGCCAGCAGTTACGAACAGGGAGAGTCTGCAGTATATGGCTACACCTTC.

This sequence joins TRBV5-4 and TRBJ1-2; 9 bases align to TRBD1. Germline trimming cut 0 bases from V and 6 bases from J; bases unmatched to any gene: 3. Germline V gene lookup returns CDR1 SGHNT and CDR2 YYREEE (reference sequence). CDR3 length: 14 amino acids. The CDR3 DNA follows: TGTGCCAGCAGCTTGGCGGGACAGGGAGATGGCTACACCTTC. Translated: CASSLAGQGDGYTF.

The chain combines TRBV7-2 with TRBJ2-7; D is unclear. The CDR3 is 13 amino acids. CDR1 is SGHTA, CDR2 FQGNSA, per germline. V was pared by 5 bases and J by 0 bases, with 8 bases between. The CDR3 bases are TGTGCCAGCAGCCCCCGGAGCTCCTACGAGCAGTACTTC. Residues: CASSPRSSYEQYF.

This clone was seen a single time. The chain joins TRBV11-2 to TRBJ2-7, with 8 bases aligning to TRBD1. This CDR3 has 14 residues. V dropped 8 bases and J dropped 1; count of bases not matched to a gene: 7. Per germline, CDR1 SGHAT and CDR2 FQNNGV. The CDR3 sequence: CASDPGQVSYEQYF. CDR3 coding DNA: TGTGCCAGCGACCCGGGACAGGTTTCCTACGAGCAGTACTTC. Together with reference TRBV11-2 and TRBJ2-7, the CDR3 gives the full variable domain: EAGVAQSPRYKIIEKRQSVAFWCNPISGHATLYWYQQILGQGPKLLIQFQNNGVVDDSQLPKDRFSAERLKGVDSTLKIQPAKLEDSAVYLCASDPGQVSYEQYFGPGTRLTVT.

This clone was picked up a small number of times. The chain combines TRBV7-2 with TRBJ1-2, with 11 bases fitting TRBD1. This CDR3 is 15 amino acids long. Germline V gene data show CDR1 as SGHTA and CDR2 as FQGNSA. V shed 1 base, J shed 8 bases, and the junction held 6 bases outside the gene matches. The CDR3 DNA follows: TGTGCCAGCAGCTTAGAATTGGGGACAGGGGGAGGCTACACCTTC. It is translated as CASSLELGTGGGYTF. Full variable domain (missing parts from reference TRBV7-2 and TRBJ1-2): GAGVSQSPSNKVTEKGKDVELRCDPISGHTALYWYRQSLGQGLEFLIYFQGNSAPDKSGLPSDRFSAERTGGSVSTLTIQRTQQEDSAVYLCASSLELGTGGGYTFGSGTRLTVV.